Below are 14 T cell receptor beta chains sequenced from a single sample in a study of T cells expressing NK-cell markers. For each CDR3 protein, TCRdb gives one entry from its re-call of the 5' RACE reads, without DNA. The sample includes around 140,000 distinct CDR3 sequences. The sample consisted of blood T cells: a sorted CD56 or NKG2C T cell subset, CD4+ or CD8+ T cells, or bulk PBMC T cells (not recorded which). The receptor set was obtained from a man aged 18 to 30 in good health.

The rearrangement joins TRBV13 to TRBJ2-7. The germline CDR1 and CDR2 sequences are PRHDT and FYEKMQ (reference sequence). The CDR3 loop spans 14 amino acids. CDR3 sequence reads: CASSLGSATYEQYF.

The genes are TRBV7-9 and TRBJ2-2; TCRdb's D gene call, TRBD1, goes unchecked for lack of DNA. Germline loops: CDR1 SEHNR, CDR2 FQNEAQ (reference sequence). The CDR3 runs 14 residues. CDR3 protein: CASTADRNTGELFF.

This rearrangement joins TRBV29-1 to TRBJ2-3; TCRdb's D gene call, TRBD2, goes unchecked for lack of DNA. CDR3 size: 14 residues. Germline V gives CDR1 SQVTM, CDR2 ANQGSEA. CDR3 in amino acids: CSVVGTIGADTQYF.

The rearrangement joins TRBV11-1 to TRBJ2-6; the D gene TCRdb calls, TRBD2, cannot be checked with no DNA. The germline gives CDR1 SGHAT, CDR2 FQDESV (reference sequence). The CDR3 is 19 amino acids. The CDR3 region is CARLPIIASVDSGANVLTF.

The gene calls are TRBV24-1 and TRBJ1-5; the TRBD1 assignment by TCRdb is unverifiable without DNA. Germline lookup yields CDR1 KGHDR and CDR2 SFDVKD. The CDR3 has 13 amino acids. CDR3 in amino acids: CATSDWGVQPQHF.

V gene TRBV12-3 or TRBV12-4 combines with J gene TRBJ2-1. The CDR3 is 12 amino acids. This CDR3 reads CASSLSGNEQFF.

The rearrangement uses TRBV5-6 and TRBJ2-1. Per the germline V gene, CDR1 is SGHDT and CDR2 is YYEEEE. The CDR3 contains 14 residues. The CDR3 protein is CASSFEFSYNEQFF.

This rearrangement joins TRBV11-2 to TRBJ2-5. CDR3 length: 13 residues. Germline V gene sequence: CDR1 SGHAT, CDR2 FQNNGV. The CDR3 is CASSSDGEETQYF.

V and J are TRBV27 and TRBJ1-5. This CDR3 contains 14 residues. Germline V lookup: CDR1 MNHEY, CDR2 SMNVEV (reference sequence). CDR3 in amino acids: CASSFLNSNQPQHF.

The J gene is TRBJ2-3, the V gene TRBV6-5; TCRdb selects TRBD2, and the lack of DNA leaves this call unchecked. The CDR3 covers 16 residues. CDR1 MNHEY and CDR2 SVGAGI come from the germline V gene. The CDR3 loop is CASSYTSGPFTDTQYF.

The chain joins TRBV5-6 to TRBJ2-1; TCRdb gives TRBD1 as the D gene, but with no DNA this cannot be confirmed. The germline CDR1 and CDR2 sequences are SGHDT and YYEEEE. The CDR3 totals 18 residues. CDR3 region: CASSLGLAGVVSYNEQFF.

The V and J genes are TRBV6-1 and TRBJ2-1; TCRdb picks TRBD1, but there is no DNA to check that call. The CDR3 length is 14 residues. Germline V lookup: CDR1 MNHNS, CDR2 SASEGT. This chain's CDR3 is CASNPVGGVNEQFF.

CDR3 loop: CASNLDRSYYGYTF. This chain connects TRBV6-5 to TRBJ1-2; the TRBD1 assignment by TCRdb is unverifiable without DNA. Looked up from germline, CDR1 is MNHEY and CDR2 is SVGAGI. This CDR3 spans 14 amino acids.

V is TRBV4-3 and J is TRBJ2-1; TCRdb's D gene call, TRBD1, goes unchecked for lack of DNA. The germline V gene has CDR1 LGHNA and CDR2 YSLEER. The CDR3 loop spans 17 amino acids. The CDR3 here is CASSQDLWDSVGNEQFF.